This T cell receptor (beta chain) was retrieved from a study of blood T cells in healthy people across ages. The CDR3 has 16 amino acids. Germline CDR1 MNHEY, CDR2 SVGAGI. The use of a sample-barcoded 5' primer and a J-beta primer mix characterized a second PCR of roughly 7 to 11 cycles. Each cDNA molecule was tagged by a template-switch adaptor that had 12 random nucleotides. Via MiXCR, TCRdb re-called the 5' RACE reads, giving one row per CDR3 protein. The data hold approximately 880,000 distinct CDR3 sequences, with 45% to 50% observed a single time. Sequencing was carried out using blood. The rearrangement uses TRBV6-5 and TRBJ2-1, with TRBD2 identical over 10 bases. The DNA end is more similar to TRBJ2-7, so the J call may be wrong. The sequence was collected from a man younger than 45 in good health. CDR3 in amino acids: CASRISGGSSYNEQYF. As DNA, the CDR3 is TGTGCCAGCAGGATTAGCGGGGGGAGCTCCTACAATGAGCAGTACTTC.